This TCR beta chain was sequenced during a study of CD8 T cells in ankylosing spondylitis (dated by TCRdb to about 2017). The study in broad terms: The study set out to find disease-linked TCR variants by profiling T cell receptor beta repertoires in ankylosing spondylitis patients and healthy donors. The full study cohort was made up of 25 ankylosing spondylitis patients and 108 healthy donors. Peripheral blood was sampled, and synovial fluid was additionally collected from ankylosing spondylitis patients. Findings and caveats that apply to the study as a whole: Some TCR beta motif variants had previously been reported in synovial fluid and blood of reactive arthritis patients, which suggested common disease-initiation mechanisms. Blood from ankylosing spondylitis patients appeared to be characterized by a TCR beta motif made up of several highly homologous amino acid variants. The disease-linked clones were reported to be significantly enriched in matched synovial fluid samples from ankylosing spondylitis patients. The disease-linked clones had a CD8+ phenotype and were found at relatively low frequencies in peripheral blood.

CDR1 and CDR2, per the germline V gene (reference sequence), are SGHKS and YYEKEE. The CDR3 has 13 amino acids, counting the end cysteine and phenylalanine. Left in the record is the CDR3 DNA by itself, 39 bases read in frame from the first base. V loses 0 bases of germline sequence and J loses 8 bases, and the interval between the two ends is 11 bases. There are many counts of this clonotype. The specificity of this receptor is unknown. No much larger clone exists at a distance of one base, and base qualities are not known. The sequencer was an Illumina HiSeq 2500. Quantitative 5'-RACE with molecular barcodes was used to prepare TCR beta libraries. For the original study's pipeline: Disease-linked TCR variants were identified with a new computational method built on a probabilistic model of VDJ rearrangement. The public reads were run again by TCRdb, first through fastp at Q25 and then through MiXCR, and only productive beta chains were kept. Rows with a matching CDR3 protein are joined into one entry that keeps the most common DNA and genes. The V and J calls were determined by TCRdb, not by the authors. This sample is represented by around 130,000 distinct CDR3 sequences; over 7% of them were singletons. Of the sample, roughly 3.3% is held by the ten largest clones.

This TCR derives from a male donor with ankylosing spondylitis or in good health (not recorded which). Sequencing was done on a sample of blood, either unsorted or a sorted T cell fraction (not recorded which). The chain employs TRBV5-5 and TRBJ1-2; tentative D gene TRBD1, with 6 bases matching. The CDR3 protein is CASSLADRLGYTF. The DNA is TGTGCCAGCAGCTTGGCCGACAGGCTGGGCTACACCTTC.